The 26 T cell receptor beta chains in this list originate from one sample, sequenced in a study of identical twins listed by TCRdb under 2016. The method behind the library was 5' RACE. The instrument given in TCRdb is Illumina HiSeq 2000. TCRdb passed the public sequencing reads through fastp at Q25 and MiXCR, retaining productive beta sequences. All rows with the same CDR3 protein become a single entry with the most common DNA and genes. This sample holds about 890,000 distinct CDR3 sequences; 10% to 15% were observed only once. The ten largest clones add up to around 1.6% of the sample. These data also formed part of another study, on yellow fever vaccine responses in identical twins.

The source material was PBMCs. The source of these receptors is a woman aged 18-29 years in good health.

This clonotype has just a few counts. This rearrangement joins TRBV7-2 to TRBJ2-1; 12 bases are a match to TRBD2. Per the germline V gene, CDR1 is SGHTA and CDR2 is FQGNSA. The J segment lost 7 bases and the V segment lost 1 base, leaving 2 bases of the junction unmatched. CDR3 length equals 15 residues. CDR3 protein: CASSLVGLAGNEQFF. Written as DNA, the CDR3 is TGTGCCAGCAGCTTAGTTGGACTAGCGGGAAATGAGCAGTTCTTC.

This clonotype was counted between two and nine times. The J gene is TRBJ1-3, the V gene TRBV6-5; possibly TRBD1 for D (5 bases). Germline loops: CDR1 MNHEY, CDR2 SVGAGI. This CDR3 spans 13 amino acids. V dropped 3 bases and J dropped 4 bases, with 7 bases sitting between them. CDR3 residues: CASSYRDGNTIYF. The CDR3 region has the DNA TGTGCCAGCAGTTATAGGGACGGAAACACCATATATTTT.

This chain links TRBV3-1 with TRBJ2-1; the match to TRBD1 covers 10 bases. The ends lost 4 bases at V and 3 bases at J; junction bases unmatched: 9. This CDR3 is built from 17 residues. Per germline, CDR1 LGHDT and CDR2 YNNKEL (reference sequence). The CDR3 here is CASSPWTGGPHYNEQFF. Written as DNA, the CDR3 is TGTGCCAGCAGCCCTTGGACAGGGGGTCCCCACTACAATGAGCAGTTCTTC.

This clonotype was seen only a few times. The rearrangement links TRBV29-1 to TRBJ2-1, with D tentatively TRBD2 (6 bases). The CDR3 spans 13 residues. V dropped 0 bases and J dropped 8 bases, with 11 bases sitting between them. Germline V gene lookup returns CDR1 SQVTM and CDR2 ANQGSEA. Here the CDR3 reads CSVEDVIADEQFF. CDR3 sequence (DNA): TGCAGCGTTGAAGATGTAATAGCGGATGAGCAGTTCTTC.

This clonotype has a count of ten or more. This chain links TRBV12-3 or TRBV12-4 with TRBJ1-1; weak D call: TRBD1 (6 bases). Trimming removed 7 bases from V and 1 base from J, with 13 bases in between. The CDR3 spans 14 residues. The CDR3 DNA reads TGTGCCAGCACCATCTCCAGGGGGAACACTGAAGCTTTCTTT. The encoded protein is CASTISRGNTEAFF.

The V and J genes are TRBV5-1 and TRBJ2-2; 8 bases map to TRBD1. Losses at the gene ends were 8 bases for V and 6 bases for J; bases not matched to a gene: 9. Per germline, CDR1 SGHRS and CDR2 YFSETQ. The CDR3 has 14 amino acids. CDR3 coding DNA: TGCGCCAGAGCCGGGACAGGTGTCGCCGGGGAGCTGTTTTTT. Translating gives CARAGTGVAGELFF.

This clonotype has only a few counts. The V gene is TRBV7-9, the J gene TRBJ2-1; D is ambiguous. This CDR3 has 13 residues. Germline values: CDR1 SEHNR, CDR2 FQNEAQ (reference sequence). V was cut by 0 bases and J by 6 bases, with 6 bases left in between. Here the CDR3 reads CASSLAYANEQFF. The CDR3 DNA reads TGTGCCAGCAGCTTAGCGTACGCCAATGAGCAGTTCTTC.

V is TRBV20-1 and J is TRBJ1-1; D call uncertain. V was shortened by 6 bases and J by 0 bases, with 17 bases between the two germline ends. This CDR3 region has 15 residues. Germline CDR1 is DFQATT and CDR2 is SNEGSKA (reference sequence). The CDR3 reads CSARNGIKMNTEAFF. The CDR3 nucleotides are TGCAGTGCCAGAAACGGCATTAAGATGAACACTGAAGCTTTCTTT.

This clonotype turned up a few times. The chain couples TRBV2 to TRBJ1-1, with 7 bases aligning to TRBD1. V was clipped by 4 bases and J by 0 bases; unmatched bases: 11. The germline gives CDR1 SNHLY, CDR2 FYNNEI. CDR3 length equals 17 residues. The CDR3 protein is CASSANRDSPVNTEAFF. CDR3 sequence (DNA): TGTGCCAGCAGTGCGAACCGGGACAGCCCGGTGAACACTGAAGCTTTCTTT.

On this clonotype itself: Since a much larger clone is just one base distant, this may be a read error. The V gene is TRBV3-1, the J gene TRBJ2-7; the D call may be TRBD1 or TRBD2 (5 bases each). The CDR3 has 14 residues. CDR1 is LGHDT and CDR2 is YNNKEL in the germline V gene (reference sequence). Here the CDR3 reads CASSHYGTTYEQCF. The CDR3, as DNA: TGTGCCAGCAGCCATTATGGGACCACCTACGAGCAGTGCTTC.

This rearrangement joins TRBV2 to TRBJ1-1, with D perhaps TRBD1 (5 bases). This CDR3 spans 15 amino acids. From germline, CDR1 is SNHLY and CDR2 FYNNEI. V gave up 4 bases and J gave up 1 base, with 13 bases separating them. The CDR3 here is CASSGGRDENTEAFF. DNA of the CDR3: TGTGCCAGCAGTGGCGGACGGGACGAGAACACTGAAGCTTTCTTT.

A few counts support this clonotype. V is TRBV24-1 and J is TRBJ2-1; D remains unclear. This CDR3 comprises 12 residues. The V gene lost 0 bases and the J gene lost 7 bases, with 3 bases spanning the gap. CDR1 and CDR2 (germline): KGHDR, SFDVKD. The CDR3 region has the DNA TGTGCCACCAGTGATTTGGTTAATGAGCAGTTCTTC. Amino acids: CATSDLVNEQFF.

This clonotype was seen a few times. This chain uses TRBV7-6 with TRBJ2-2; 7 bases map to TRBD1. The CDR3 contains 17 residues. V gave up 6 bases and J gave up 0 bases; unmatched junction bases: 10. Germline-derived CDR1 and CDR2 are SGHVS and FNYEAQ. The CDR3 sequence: CASSPTGASANTGELFF. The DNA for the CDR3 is TGTGCCAGCAGTCCTACAGGGGCCTCCGCGAACACCGGGGAGCTGTTTTTT.

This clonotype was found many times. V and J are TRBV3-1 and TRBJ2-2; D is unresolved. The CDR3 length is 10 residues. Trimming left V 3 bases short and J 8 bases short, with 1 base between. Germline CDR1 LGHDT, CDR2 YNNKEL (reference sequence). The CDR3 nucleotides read TGTGCCAGCAGCCAGGGGGAGCTGTTTTTT. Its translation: CASSQGELFF.

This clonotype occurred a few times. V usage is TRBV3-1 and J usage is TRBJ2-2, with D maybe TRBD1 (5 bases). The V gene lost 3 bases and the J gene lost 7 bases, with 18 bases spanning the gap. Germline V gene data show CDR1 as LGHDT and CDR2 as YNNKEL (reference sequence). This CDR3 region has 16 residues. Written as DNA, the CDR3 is TGTGCCAGCAGCCACCGAAGGCCCAGGGCGTACGGGGAGCTGTTTTTT. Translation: CASSHRRPRAYGELFF. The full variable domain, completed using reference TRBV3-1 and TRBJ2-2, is DTAVSQTPKYLVTQMGNDKSIKCEQNLGHDTMYWYKQDSKKFLKIMFSYNNKELIINETVPNRFSPKSPDKAHLNLHINSLELGDSAVYFCASSHRRPRAYGELFFGEGSRLTVL.

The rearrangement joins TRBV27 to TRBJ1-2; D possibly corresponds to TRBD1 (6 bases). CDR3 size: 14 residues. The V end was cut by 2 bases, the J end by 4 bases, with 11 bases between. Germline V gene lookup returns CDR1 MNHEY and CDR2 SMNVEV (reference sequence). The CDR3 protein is CASSLAGAGYGYTF. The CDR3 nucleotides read TGTGCCAGCAGTTTAGCAGGGGCGGGCTATGGCTACACCTTC.

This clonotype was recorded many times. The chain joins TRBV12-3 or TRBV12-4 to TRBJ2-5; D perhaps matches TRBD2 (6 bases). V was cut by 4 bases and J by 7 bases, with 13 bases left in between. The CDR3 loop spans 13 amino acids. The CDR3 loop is CASSSGVHRTQYF. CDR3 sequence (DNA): TGTGCCAGCAGTTCGGGGGTACATCGGACCCAGTACTTC.

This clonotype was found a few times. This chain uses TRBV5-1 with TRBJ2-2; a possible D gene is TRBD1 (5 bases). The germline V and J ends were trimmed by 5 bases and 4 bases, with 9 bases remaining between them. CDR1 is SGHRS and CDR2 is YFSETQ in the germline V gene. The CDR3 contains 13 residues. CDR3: CASRGPPTGELFF. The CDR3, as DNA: TGCGCCAGCAGGGGGCCCCCCACCGGGGAGCTGTTTTTT. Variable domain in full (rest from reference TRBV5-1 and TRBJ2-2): KAGVTQTPRYLIKTRGQQVTLSCSPISGHRSVSWYQQTPGQGLQFLFEYFSETQRNKGNFPGRFSGRQFSNSRSEMNVSTLELGDSALYLCASRGPPTGELFFGEGSRLTVL.

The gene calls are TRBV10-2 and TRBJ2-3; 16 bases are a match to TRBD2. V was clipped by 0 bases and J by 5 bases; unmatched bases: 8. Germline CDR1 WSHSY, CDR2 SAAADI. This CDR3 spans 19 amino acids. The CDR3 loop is CASSESWGLAGGPQDTQYF. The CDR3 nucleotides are TGCGCCAGCAGTGAGTCGTGGGGACTAGCGGGGGGGCCGCAAGATACGCAGTATTTT.

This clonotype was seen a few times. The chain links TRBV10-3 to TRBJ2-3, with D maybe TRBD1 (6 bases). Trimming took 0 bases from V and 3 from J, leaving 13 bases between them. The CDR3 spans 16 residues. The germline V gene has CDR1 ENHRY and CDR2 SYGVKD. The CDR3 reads CAISESFTGSTDTQYF. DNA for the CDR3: TGTGCCATCAGTGAGTCGTTTACAGGGAGTACAGATACGCAGTATTTT.

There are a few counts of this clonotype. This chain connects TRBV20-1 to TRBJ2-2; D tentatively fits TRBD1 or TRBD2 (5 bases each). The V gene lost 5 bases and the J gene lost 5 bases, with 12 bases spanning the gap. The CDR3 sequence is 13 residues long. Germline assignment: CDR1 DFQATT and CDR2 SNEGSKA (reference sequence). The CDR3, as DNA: TGCAGTGCTGATAGGGACGGAACCGGGGAGCTGTTTTTT. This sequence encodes CSADRDGTGELFF.

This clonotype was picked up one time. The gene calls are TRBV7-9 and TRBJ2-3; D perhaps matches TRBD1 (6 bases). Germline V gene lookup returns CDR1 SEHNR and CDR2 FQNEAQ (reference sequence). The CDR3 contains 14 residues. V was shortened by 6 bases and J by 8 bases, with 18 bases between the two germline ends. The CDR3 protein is CASRGAGAPGTQYF. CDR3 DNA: TGTGCCAGCAGGGGGGCAGGGGCCCCAGGTACGCAGTATTTT.

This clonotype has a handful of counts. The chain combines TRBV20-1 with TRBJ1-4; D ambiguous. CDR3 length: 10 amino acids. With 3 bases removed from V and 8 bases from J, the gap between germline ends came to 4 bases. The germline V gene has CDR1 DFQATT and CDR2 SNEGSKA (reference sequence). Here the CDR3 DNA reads TGCAGTGCTAGCAGGGAAAAACTGTTTTTT. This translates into CSASREKLFF.

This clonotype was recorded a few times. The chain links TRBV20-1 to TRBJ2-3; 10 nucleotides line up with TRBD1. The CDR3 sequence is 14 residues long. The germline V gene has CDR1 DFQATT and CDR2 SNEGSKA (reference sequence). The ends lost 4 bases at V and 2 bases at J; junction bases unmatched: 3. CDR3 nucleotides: TGCAGTGCTACCGGGACAGGGGCCACAGATACGCAGTATTTT. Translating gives CSATGTGATDTQYF.

DNA for the CDR3: TGTGCCAGCACCAAAGGGGGCGGCCCCTACGAGCAGTACTTC. Protein product: CASTKGGGPYEQYF. This sequence joins TRBV25-1 and TRBJ2-7; 7 bases match TRBD1. Germline values: CDR1 MGHDK, CDR2 SYGVNS. J was trimmed by 2 bases and V by 7 bases; bases with no gene match: 8. The CDR3 has 14 amino acids.

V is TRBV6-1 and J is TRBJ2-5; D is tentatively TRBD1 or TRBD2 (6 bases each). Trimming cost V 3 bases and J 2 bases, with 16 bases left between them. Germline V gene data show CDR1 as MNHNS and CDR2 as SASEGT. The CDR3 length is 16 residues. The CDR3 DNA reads TGTGCCAGCAGTGAGTATAGCGGAAGGGGGCAAGAGACCCAGTACTTC. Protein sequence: CASSEYSGRGQETQYF.